Included here is one T cell receptor (beta chain) sequence, with context. This specimen belongs to a study of control samples from healthy donors and cancer patients. Sequenced by immunoSEQ multiplex PCR; TCRdb stores in-frame clones only, minus some. The table shows about 76,000 clones, with about 89% occurring only once. This CDR3 contains 13 residues. J lost 6 bases, V lost 6 bases, and 7 bases had no gene match. Germline CDR1 ENHRY, CDR2 SYGVKD. The sample was PBMCs. The TCR comes from a woman between 45 and 60 years old with colorectal cancer. The rearrangement links TRBV10-3 to TRBJ1-2, with 7 bases fitting TRBD1. CDR3 sequence reads: CAIRSTGLDGYTF. The CDR3 coding sequence is TGTGCCATCAGATCGACAGGGTTGGATGGCTACACCTTC.